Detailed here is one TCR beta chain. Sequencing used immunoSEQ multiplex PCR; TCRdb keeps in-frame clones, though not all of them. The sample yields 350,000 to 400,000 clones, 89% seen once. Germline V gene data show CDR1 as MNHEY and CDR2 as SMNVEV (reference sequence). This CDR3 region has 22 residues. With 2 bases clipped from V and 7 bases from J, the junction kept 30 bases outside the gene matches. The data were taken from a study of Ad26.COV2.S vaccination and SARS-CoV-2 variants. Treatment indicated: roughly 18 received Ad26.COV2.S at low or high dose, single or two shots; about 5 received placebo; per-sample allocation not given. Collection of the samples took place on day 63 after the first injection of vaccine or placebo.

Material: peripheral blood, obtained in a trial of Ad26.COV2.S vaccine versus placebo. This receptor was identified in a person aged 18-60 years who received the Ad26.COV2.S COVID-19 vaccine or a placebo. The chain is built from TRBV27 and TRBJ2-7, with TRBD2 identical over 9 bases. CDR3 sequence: CASSLRPPSWVAGVLREEEQYF. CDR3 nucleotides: TGTGCCAGCAGTTTACGCCCCCCCTCTTGGGTAGCGGGAGTTTTGCGGGAGGAGGAGCAGTACTTC.